Listed below are T cell receptor beta chains from one sample, sequenced in a study of post-analysis software for immune sequencing data. Using its own MiXCR run on the PCR reads, TCRdb lists one record per CDR3 protein. Among fewer than 700,000 distinct CDR3 sequences, 44% were seen once, and the ten largest hold more than 1.5%. Source material: blood. These receptors all stem from a girl aged 5 to 17 with multiple sclerosis. CDR3s include the opening cysteine and the closing phenylalanine or tryptophan. D genes are given only for firm matches. Some rows mark clone size as missing; the rest say once, few, many or name a class of expanded clone.

V gene,J gene,clone size,D gene,CDR3 protein,CDR3 DNA
TRBV7-9,TRBJ2-3,-,-,CASSSRLIRDTQYF,TGTGCCAGCAGCTCACGACTTATACGGGATACGCAGTATTTT
TRBV4-1,TRBJ2-6,-,-,CASSQDGGGSGANVLTF,TGCGCCAGCAGCCAAGATGGAGGGGGCTCTGGGGCCAACGTCCTGACTTTC
TRBV10-3,TRBJ1-1,-,-,CAISEEGRVKNEAFF,TGTGCCATCAGTGAGGAGGGCCGAGTTAAAAATGAAGCTTTCTTT
TRBV12-3/TRBV12-4,TRBJ2-5,-,-,CASSLKGGFRETQYF,TGTGCCAGCAGTTTAAAAGGGGGATTTCGAGAGACCCAGTACTTC
TRBV4-1,TRBJ2-1,-,-,CASSRGSDEQFF,TGCGCCAGCAGCCGAGGTAGTGATGAGCAGTTCTTC
TRBV6-6,TRBJ2-5,-,TRBD2,CASNSHSAGEETQYF,TGTGCCAGCAACTCCCACTCAGCGGGGGAAGAGACCCAGTACTTC
TRBV7-9,TRBJ2-7,-,-,CASSSPYNEQYF,TGTGCCAGCAGCTCCCCGTACAATGAGCAGTACTTC
TRBV27,TRBJ2-6,few,-,CASSWNSGANVLTF,TGTGCCAGCAGTTGGAACTCTGGGGCCAACGTCCTGACTTTC
TRBV10-3,TRBJ2-7,-,TRBD1,CAINSWDRETYEQYF,TGTGCCATCAATTCTTGGGACAGGGAGACCTACGAGCAGTACTTC
TRBV4-2,TRBJ1-5,-,-,CASSQEGAIQPQHF,TGTGCCAGCAGCCAGGAAGGAGCTATTCAGCCCCAGCATTTT
TRBV7-9,TRBJ2-7,few,-,CASSLGGTAVEQYF,TGTGCCAGCAGCTTAGGCGGGACAGCGGTCGAGCAGTACTTC
TRBV25-1,TRBJ2-7,few,TRBD1,CASSGRLGTGGGEQYF,TGTGCCAGCAGTGGGCGCCTTGGGACAGGGGGAGGCGAGCAGTACTTC
TRBV20-1,TRBJ1-2,-,-,CSALMTDGFGYTF,TGCAGTGCCCTTATGACAGACGGGTTTGGCTACACCTTC
TRBV20-1,TRBJ2-5,few,TRBD2,CSAPFSGRVETQYF,TGCAGTGCTCCCTTTAGCGGGAGAGTTGAGACCCAGTACTTC
TRBV12-3/TRBV12-4,TRBJ1-1,few,TRBD1,CASISTGVTEAFF,TGTGCCAGCATCTCGACAGGGGTGACTGAAGCTTTCTTT
TRBV24-1,TRBJ2-3,-,TRBD1,CATSELGQGARRDTQYF,TGTGCCACCAGTGAGCTGGGACAGGGGGCGAGAAGAGATACGCAGTATTTT
TRBV29-1,TRBJ2-7,few,TRBD2,CSVERASGAYEQYF,TGCAGCGTTGAAAGGGCTAGCGGTGCCTACGAGCAGTACTTC
TRBV9,TRBJ2-1,-,TRBD2,CASSLTTSWHEQFF,TGTGCCAGCAGCCTAACGACTAGCTGGCATGAGCAGTTCTTC
TRBV20-1,TRBJ2-4,few,-,CSARSSGKNIQYF,TGCAGTGCTAGAAGCAGCGGAAAAAACATTCAGTACTTC
TRBV29-1,TRBJ1-2,few,TRBD1,CSVETPLTGNYGYTF,TGCAGCGTTGAAACCCCCCTGACAGGGAACTATGGCTACACCTTC
TRBV20-1,TRBJ1-2,-,TRBD1,CSAPKDRAGGYTF,TGCAGTGCGCCAAAGGACAGGGCAGGGGGCTACACCTTC
TRBV29-1,TRBJ2-2,-,-,CSVERGADTGELFF,TGCAGCGTTGAACGGGGGGCAGACACCGGGGAGCTGTTTTTT
TRBV7-2,TRBJ2-7,few,TRBD2,CASSARLAGVHFEQYF,TGTGCCAGCAGCGCCAGACTAGCGGGAGTCCATTTCGAGCAGTACTTC
TRBV7-9,TRBJ1-5,-,-,CASSSGQYRPQHF,TGTGCCAGCAGCTCCGGACAGTATCGGCCCCAGCATTTT
TRBV5-1,TRBJ1-1,-,-,CASSLLRDSTMNTEAFF,TGCGCCAGCAGCTTGCTACGGGACTCAACTATGAACACTGAAGCTTTCTTT
TRBV5-1,TRBJ2-1,-,TRBD1,CASSAGQVKYNEQFF,TGCGCCAGCAGCGCGGGACAGGTTAAGTACAATGAGCAGTTCTTC
TRBV5-1,TRBJ1-2,-,-,CASSPPGPNYGYTF,TGCGCCAGCAGCCCCCCCGGACCTAACTATGGCTACACCTTC
TRBV7-3,TRBJ2-3,few,TRBD2,CASSYGLAGVAADTQYF,TGTGCCAGCAGCTACGGACTAGCGGGGGTTGCGGCAGATACGCAGTATTTT
TRBV12-3/TRBV12-4,TRBJ1-1,-,TRBD1,CASRDRGANTEAFF,TGTGCCAGCAGAGACAGGGGCGCGAACACTGAAGCTTTCTTT
TRBV12-3/TRBV12-4,TRBJ2-5,-,TRBD2,CASSSPWTSGRRETQYF,TGTGCCAGCAGTTCCCCTTGGACTAGCGGGAGACGAGAGACCCAGTACTTC
TRBV12-3/TRBV12-4,TRBJ2-1,-,TRBD2,CASTRGLAGALSQFF,TGTGCCAGCACTCGGGGACTAGCGGGAGCCCTTAGTCAGTTCTTC
TRBV27,TRBJ2-7,-,TRBD1,CASSLLTGGPYEQYF,TGTGCCAGCAGTTTATTGACAGGGGGCCCCTACGAGCAGTACTTC
TRBV14,TRBJ2-5,-,TRBD1,CASSRDRSFQETQYF,TGTGCCAGCAGCCGGGACAGGTCCTTCCAAGAGACCCAGTACTTC
TRBV20-1,TRBJ2-3,-,-,CSASQDSGTDTQYF,TGCAGTGCTAGTCAGGACAGCGGCACAGATACGCAGTATTTT
TRBV12-3/TRBV12-4,TRBJ2-1,few,-,CASSLGQVIYNEQFF,TGTGCCAGCAGTTTAGGACAGGTTATTTACAATGAGCAGTTCTTC
TRBV7-2,TRBJ2-3,-,-,CASSLAVYRTVQSTDTQYF,TGTGCCAGCAGCTTAGCGGTATATCGAACGGTCCAAAGCACAGATACGCAGTATTTT
TRBV7-2,TRBJ2-5,-,TRBD2,CASLRLAGGETQYF,TGTGCCAGCCTTCGGCTAGCGGGGGGAGAGACCCAGTACTTC
TRBV13,TRBJ1-5,-,-,CASSLAGNGRQPQHF,TGTGCCAGCAGCTTAGCAGGGAATGGGAGACAGCCCCAGCATTTT
TRBV6-6,TRBJ2-7,-,-,CVSRRGQAVEQYF,TGTGTCAGCAGGCGGGGCCAAGCGGTCGAGCAGTACTTC
TRBV6-1,TRBJ2-3,-,TRBD1,CASSKGQGETDTQYF,TGTGCCAGCAGTAAGGGACAGGGAGAGACAGATACGCAGTATTTT